These 26 T cell receptor beta chains were all obtained from the same sample, sequenced in a study of control samples from healthy donors and cancer patients. Sequenced by immunoSEQ multiplex PCR; TCRdb stores in-frame clones only, minus some. This table holds about 200,000 clones, roughly nine tenths found once. The sequencing sample was made of blood. Every receptor here comes from a man aged 25-40 years in good health.

The V gene is TRBV19, the J gene TRBJ1-2; 12 bases match TRBD1. J was trimmed by 4 bases and V by 6 bases; bases with no gene match: 9. This CDR3 is built from 16 residues. Germline values: CDR1 LNHDA, CDR2 SQIVND (reference sequence). DNA of the CDR3: TGTGCCAGTAGGAAGGGACAGGGGGCTCCTGGCTATGGCTACACCTTC. It translates to CASRKGQGAPGYGYTF.

The V gene is TRBV9, the J gene TRBJ1-3; TRBD1 is a possible D gene (5 bases). The length of the CDR3 is 15 residues. CDR1 is SGDLS, CDR2 YYNGEE, per germline. V lost 0 bases, J lost 4 bases, and 11 bases lay in between. The CDR3: CASSVGAGIGNTIYF. The DNA for the CDR3 is TGTGCCAGCAGCGTAGGGGCAGGGATCGGAAACACCATATATTTT.

The chain carries TRBV6-5 and TRBJ1-1, with 7 bases that match TRBD1. Germline V lookup: CDR1 MNHEY, CDR2 SVGAGI. V trimming: 7 bases; J trimming: 8 bases; junction bases outside the gene matches: 16. The CDR3 extends over 15 amino acids. This chain's CDR3 is CASNQGTAPSSEAFF. CDR3 in DNA: TGTGCCAGCAACCAGGGGACAGCGCCGTCAAGCGAAGCTTTCTTT.

Worth noting for this clone: Within the sample, other DNA sequences also encode this same CDR3. The chain employs TRBV2 and TRBJ2-2; no reliable D call. Germline V gives CDR1 SNHLY, CDR2 FYNNEI. V was clipped by 4 bases and J by 2 bases, with 5 bases between them. The CDR3 is made up of 13 amino acids. The CDR3 DNA reads TGTGCCAGCAGTGGAGGAAACACCGGGGAGCTGTTTTTT. This sequence encodes CASSGGNTGELFF.

The chain couples TRBV5-6 to TRBJ2-2; no reliable D call. Germline assignment: CDR1 SGHDT and CDR2 YYEEEE. Deletions cut 0 bases from V and 0 bases from J, with 6 bases between. The CDR3 consists of 15 residues. The CDR3 reads CASSLGSSNTGELFF. The DNA for the CDR3 is TGTGCCAGCAGCTTGGGCAGCTCGAACACCGGGGAGCTGTTTTTT.

DNA of the CDR3: TGTGCCAGCAGCCCCTCGGACAGGGTGGCTTTCTTT. Translation: CASSPSDRVAFF. The V gene is TRBV7-9, the J gene TRBJ1-1; 8 bases are a match to TRBD1. The trim removed 5 bases at V and 11 bases at J, leaving 7 bases unmatched. There are 12 residues in the CDR3. Germline values: CDR1 SEHNR, CDR2 FQNEAQ (reference sequence).

J is TRBJ1-3 and V is TRBV18; TRBD1 matches 8 bases. Germline CDR1 reads KGHSH; CDR2 reads LQKENI. The length of the CDR3 is 16 residues. V gave up 3 bases and J gave up 0 bases; unmatched junction bases: 4. CDR3 bases: TGTGCCAGCTCACCGACAGGGGCAAACTCTGGAAACACCATATATTTT. Amino acids: CASSPTGANSGNTIYF.

This clone was detected only once. V usage is TRBV2 and J usage is TRBJ1-1; D gene unclear. There are 10 residues in the CDR3. Germline V lookup: CDR1 SNHLY, CDR2 FYNNEI. Deletions cut 6 bases from V and 7 bases from J, with 6 bases between. CDR3 sequence reads: CASRGIEAFF. DNA for the CDR3: TGTGCCAGCAGAGGAATTGAAGCTTTCTTT.

This chain joins TRBV7-2 and TRBJ2-4; the D gene is possibly TRBD1 (6 bases). The CDR3 length is 16 residues. CDR1 is SGHTA, CDR2 FQGNSA, per germline. V was cut by 4 bases and J by 0 bases, with 13 bases left in between. In nucleotides, the CDR3 is TGTGCCAGCAGCTCGACAGGACCACTAGCCAAAAACATTCAGTACTTC. Translating gives CASSSTGPLAKNIQYF.

The J gene is TRBJ1-6, the V gene TRBV6-5; TRBD1 might be the D (5 bases). Germline V gene lookup returns CDR1 MNHEY and CDR2 SVGAGI. The CDR3 sequence is 15 residues long. V lost 6 bases and J lost 4, with 13 bases in between. As DNA, the CDR3 is TGTGCCAGCAGGAACCGGGACCTATATAATTCACCCCTCCACTTT. This sequence encodes CASRNRDLYNSPLHF.

The chain recombines TRBV30 with TRBJ1-6; no reliable D call. Germline CDR1 is GTSNPN and CDR2 is SVGIG (reference sequence). V was pared by 0 bases and J by 8 bases, with 8 bases between. This CDR3 contains 13 residues. The CDR3 DNA follows: TGTGCCTGGAGTGTCCAGGAGTATTCACCCCTCCACTTT. Translating it yields CAWSVQEYSPLHF.

The table lists this clone with a few counts. The chain is built from TRBV7-3 and TRBJ1-1; D gene unclear. The V gene's germline CDR1 is SGHTA and CDR2 FQGTGA. V was cut by 2 bases and J by 1 base, with 8 bases left in between. The CDR3 has 14 residues. CDR3 region: CASSLSYKNTEAFF. CDR3 nucleotides: TGTGCCAGCAGCTTATCTTACAAGAACACTGAAGCTTTCTTT.

This chain uses TRBV27 with TRBJ2-7; D assignment may be TRBD1 or TRBD2 (7 bases each). The germline CDR1 and CDR2 sequences are MNHEY and SMNVEV (reference sequence). V lost 4 bases, J lost 4 bases, and 14 bases lay in between. CDR3 length equals 14 residues. CDR3 in amino acids: CASSSRGGKYEQYF. In nucleotides, the CDR3 is TGTGCCAGCAGTTCCAGGGGGGGCAAGTACGAGCAGTACTTC.

The V gene is TRBV5-6, the J gene TRBJ1-2; D is ambiguous. Trimming pared 4 bases from V and 4 bases from J, leaving 11 bases between. Germline V gene data show CDR1 as SGHDT and CDR2 as YYEEEE. This CDR3 has 13 amino acids. The DNA of the CDR3 is TGTGCCAGCAGCCCTCCGGTGCCCTATGGCTACACCTTC. This gives the protein CASSPPVPYGYTF. The variable domain in full, with the rest retrieved from reference TRBV5-6 and TRBJ1-2, is DAGVTQSPTHLIKTRGQQVTLRCSPKSGHDTVSWYQQALGQGPQFIFQYYEEEERQRGNFPDRFSGHQFPNYSSELNVNALLLGDSALYLCASSPPVPYGYTFGSGTRLTVV.

The chain uses TRBV2 and TRBJ2-7, with D perhaps given as TRBD1 or TRBD2 (5 bases each). V lost 2 bases to trimming and J lost 0 bases, with 17 bases between them. In germline, CDR1 is SNHLY, CDR2 FYNNEI. There are 17 residues in the CDR3. CDR3 loop: CASSETPGTASSYEQYF. CDR3 DNA: TGTGCCAGCAGTGAAACTCCGGGGACGGCGAGCTCCTACGAGCAGTACTTC.

CDR3 DNA sequence: TGTGCCAGCCAGAAAGCCCCTTTCGAGGCCTACGAGCAGTACTTC. This encodes CASQKAPFEAYEQYF. The V and J genes are TRBV9 and TRBJ2-7, with D hard to call. CDR3 size: 15 residues. V shed 7 bases and J shed 2 bases, with 19 bases lying between them. The germline V gene encodes CDR1 SGDLS and CDR2 YYNGEE.

This rearrangement joins TRBV27 to TRBJ2-5, with TRBD2 matching 8 bases. V lost 5 bases, J lost 1 base, and 3 bases stayed unmatched. The CDR3 sequence is 14 residues long. The V gene's germline CDR1 is MNHEY and CDR2 SMNVEV (reference sequence). The CDR3 DNA sequence: TGTGCCAGCAGTAAGGCGGGGGGCCAAGAGACCCAGTACTTC. Translation gives CASSKAGGQETQYF.

This chain joins TRBV18 and TRBJ1-4, with D uncertain. V gave up 3 bases and J gave up 7 bases, with 9 bases separating them. The CDR3 runs 13 residues. Germline CDR1 reads KGHSH; CDR2 reads LQKENI. CDR3 protein: CASSPGLAEKLFF. CDR3 sequence (DNA): TGTGCCAGCTCACCGGGCCTTGCTGAAAAACTGTTTTTT.

This rearrangement joins TRBV25-1 to TRBJ1-6; 8 nucleotides match TRBD1. Germline CDR1 reads MGHDK; CDR2 reads SYGVNS. With V trimmed by 3 bases and J by 12 bases, 10 bases remained unmatched. This CDR3 comprises 15 residues. CDR3 in amino acids: CASSDSTGGSGPLHF. The CDR3 nucleotides read TGTGCCAGCAGTGACTCTACAGGGGGTAGCGGACCCCTCCACTTT.

V is TRBV7-8 and J is TRBJ1-2; the match to TRBD1 covers 11 bases. This CDR3 region has 16 residues. Germline CDR1 SGHVS, CDR2 FQNEAQ. Unmatched junction bases numbered 12, after V lost 5 bases and J lost 7 bases. The CDR3 spells CASSKANGQGASGYTF. CDR3 in DNA: TGTGCCAGCAGCAAAGCTAATGGACAGGGGGCTAGTGGCTACACCTTC.

The chain employs TRBV5-6 and TRBJ2-1; perhaps TRBD1 as D (5 bases). Germline values: CDR1 SGHDT, CDR2 YYEEEE. Trimming stripped 0 bases from V and 4 bases from J, with 5 bases between. This CDR3 has 13 amino acids. CDR3 DNA sequence: TGTGCCAGCAGCTTGGACAGGTACAATGAGCAGTTCTTC. This gives the protein CASSLDRYNEQFF.

The chain carries TRBV11-2 and TRBJ2-1; unclear D gene. Germline loops: CDR1 SGHAT, CDR2 FQNNGV. The V gene lost 3 bases and the J gene lost 6 bases, with 6 bases spanning the gap. The length of the CDR3 is 12 residues. CDR3 loop: CASSFGSNEQFF. The CDR3 DNA reads TGTGCCAGCAGCTTCGGTAGCAATGAGCAGTTCTTC. The variable domain in full, completed from reference TRBV11-2 and TRBJ2-1, reads EAGVAQSPRYKIIEKRQSVAFWCNPISGHATLYWYQQILGQGPKLLIQFQNNGVVDDSQLPKDRFSAERLKGVDSTLKIQPAKLEDSAVYLCASSFGSNEQFFGPGTRLTVL.

The J gene is TRBJ2-1, the V gene TRBV24-1; TRBD1 matches 9 bases. V was pared by 4 bases and J by 4 bases, with 10 bases of the junction left unmatched. CDR3 length: 17 amino acids. Germline CDR1 reads KGHDR; CDR2 reads SFDVKD. The CDR3 protein is CATSDDSGTGLYNEQFF. CDR3 in DNA: TGTGCCACCAGTGACGACTCCGGGACAGGGCTTTACAATGAGCAGTTCTTC.

The J gene is TRBJ1-1, the V gene TRBV11-3; no definite D call. CDR1 and CDR2 (germline): SGHNT, YENEEA. The CDR3 has 15 residues. Trimming pared 5 bases from V and 4 bases from J, leaving 17 bases between. The CDR3 here is CASSASSEGGTEAFF. For the CDR3, the DNA is TGTGCCAGCAGCGCCTCCTCTGAGGGAGGCACTGAAGCTTTCTTT.

The V and J genes are TRBV9 and TRBJ1-6; D uncertain. The germline V and J ends were trimmed by 6 bases and 0 bases, with 7 bases remaining between them. In germline, CDR1 is SGDLS, CDR2 YYNGEE. CDR3 length: 14 residues. CDR3 region: CASTNISYNSPLHF. The CDR3 DNA reads as TGTGCCAGCACAAACATCTCCTATAATTCACCCCTCCACTTT.

This clone came up a few times. The chain combines TRBV5-1 with TRBJ2-1; the D gene is possibly TRBD1 (6 bases). Germline CDR1 reads SGHRS; CDR2 reads YFSETQ. With 8 bases removed from V and 5 bases from J, the gap between germline ends came to 29 bases. The length of the CDR3 is 18 residues. CDR3 loop: CASSISPRDTGAHNEQFF. The CDR3 bases are TGCGCCAGTTCTATCTCCCCCCGGGACACCGGGGCCCACAATGAGCAGTTCTTC. Based on the CDR3 plus reference TRBV5-1 and TRBJ2-1, the full variable domain is KAGVTQTPRYLIKTRGQQVTLSCSPISGHRSVSWYQQTPGQGLQFLFEYFSETQRNKGNFPGRFSGRQFSNSRSEMNVSTLELGDSALYLCASSISPRDTGAHNEQFFGPGTRLTVL.